These T cell receptor beta chains were read from a single sample in a study of T cells in localized non-small cell lung cancer. The repertoire was sequenced with immunoSEQ multiplex PCR; TCRdb's copy has only in-frame clones and lacks some. The repertoire holds more than 100,000 clones, with more than 80% as singletons. The specimen comprised peripheral blood, sampled before any cancer treatment. These receptors all come from a female donor of 60 years or more with stage I lung adenocarcinoma. The CDR3 runs from the conserved cysteine through the conserved F or W. The D gene is left open where the match is weak. Some rows mark clone size as missing; the rest say once, few, many or name a class of expanded clone.

>TRBD2|TRBJ2-1|NA|TRBV10-3
TGTGCCATCAGTAGCGGGACTAATAATGAGCAGTTCTTC
CAISSGTNNEQFF
>NA|TRBJ1-1|few|TRBV7-3
TGTGCCAGCAGTATGATGGTGGGCACTGAAGCTTTCTTT
CASSMMVGTEAFF
>NA|TRBJ2-3|NA|TRBV28
TGTGCCAGCAGTTTCGGCAGGGGTCCAGATACGCAGTATTTT
CASSFGRGPDTQYF
>NA|TRBJ2-7|NA|TRBV9
TGTGCCAGCAGCGTATCCCCCGTGGCGGTGCCCTACGAGCAGTACTTC
CASSVSPVAVPYEQYF
>NA|TRBJ2-2|NA|TRBV19
TGTGCCAGTCGGGCGCAGGGATCCACCGGGGAGCTGTTTTTT
CASRAQGSTGELFF
>NA|TRBJ2-3|NA|TRBV5-6
TGTGCCAGCAGCGTCTCTCTAGAGAGCACAGATACGCAGTATTTT
CASSVSLESTDTQYF
>NA|TRBJ2-2|NA|TRBV19
TGTGCCAGTAGTATAGTTAAGTTCGGGGAGCTGTTTTTT
CASSIVKFGELFF
>NA|TRBJ1-1|NA|TRBV28
TGTGCCAGCAGTTTAGGGGAGCTAGACAGCGAAGCTTTCTTT
CASSLGELDSEAFF
>TRBD1|TRBJ1-2|NA|TRBV5-8
TGTGCCAGCAGCTTGGAGGGACAGACTACTTATGGCTACACCTTC
CASSLEGQTTYGYTF
>TRBD1|TRBJ2-7|NA|TRBV10-3
TGTGCCACCGAAGGGGGGACCGGGACAGGGCCCTACGAGCAGTACTTC
CATEGGTGTGPYEQYF
>NA|TRBJ1-2|NA|TRBV10-3
TGTGCCATCAGTGAGTTAGAGGGGCTGGGCTATGGCTACACCTTC
CAISELEGLGYGYTF